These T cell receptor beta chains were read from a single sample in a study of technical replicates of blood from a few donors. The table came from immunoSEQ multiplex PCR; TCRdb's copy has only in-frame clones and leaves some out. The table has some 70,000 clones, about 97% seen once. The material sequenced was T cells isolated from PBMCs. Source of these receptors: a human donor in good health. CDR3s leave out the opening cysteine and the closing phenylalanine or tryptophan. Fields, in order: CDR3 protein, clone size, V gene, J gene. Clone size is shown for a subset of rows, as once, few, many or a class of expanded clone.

CDR3 protein: ASRRRQGAGNQPQH
clone size: NA
V gene: TRBV19
J gene: TRBJ1-5

CDR3 protein: ASSLRQVQDGYT
clone size: NA
V gene: TRBV5-4
J gene: TRBJ1-2

CDR3 protein: SVDERELNTQY
clone size: NA
V gene: TRBV29-1
J gene: TRBJ2-3

CDR3 protein: AWSVQGGRPQPQH
clone size: NA
V gene: TRBV30
J gene: TRBJ1-5

CDR3 protein: SVEGDRGVRNNEQF
clone size: NA
V gene: TRBV29-1
J gene: TRBJ2-1

CDR3 protein: ASKKGGYRGETQY
clone size: few
V gene: TRBV28
J gene: TRBJ2-5

CDR3 protein: ASATGTQAF
clone size: NA
V gene: TRBV27
J gene: TRBJ1-1

CDR3 protein: AIRATGTGEAF
clone size: few
V gene: TRBV10-3
J gene: TRBJ1-1

CDR3 protein: ASSMRIAGGLNTQY
clone size: NA
V gene: TRBV19
J gene: TRBJ2-3

CDR3 protein: ASSFSTSGTYEQY
clone size: NA
V gene: TRBV27
J gene: TRBJ2-7

CDR3 protein: ASSLEQRDRGVTYEQY
clone size: NA
V gene: TRBV7-9
J gene: TRBJ2-7

CDR3 protein: ASSPRTGGSKETQY
clone size: NA
V gene: TRBV27
J gene: TRBJ2-5

CDR3 protein: ASSEGGRPGNEQF
clone size: few
V gene: TRBV2
J gene: TRBJ2-1

CDR3 protein: ASTPGLAGVDTQY
clone size: NA
V gene: TRBV19
J gene: TRBJ2-3

CDR3 protein: ASSLGLNYGYT
clone size: NA
V gene: TRBV27
J gene: TRBJ1-2

CDR3 protein: ASSEGRETYEQY
clone size: NA
V gene: TRBV2
J gene: TRBJ2-7

CDR3 protein: ASSLQWGQLTTYEQY
clone size: NA
V gene: TRBV7-2
J gene: TRBJ2-7

CDR3 protein: ASSYSWTSGRGTGELF
clone size: once
V gene: TRBV6-9
J gene: TRBJ2-2

CDR3 protein: ASTAGRGTEAF
clone size: NA
V gene: TRBV6-1
J gene: TRBJ1-1

CDR3 protein: ASSLYTGLAGHYEQY
clone size: NA
V gene: TRBV7-6
J gene: TRBJ2-7

CDR3 protein: ASSQNTGGTEAF
clone size: NA
V gene: TRBV14
J gene: TRBJ1-1

CDR3 protein: ASSVTGALSTDTQY
clone size: NA
V gene: TRBV7-8
J gene: TRBJ2-3

CDR3 protein: ASRRGTGIGTQY
clone size: NA
V gene: TRBV28
J gene: TRBJ2-5

CDR3 protein: ASSLRGEQY
clone size: once
V gene: TRBV11-3
J gene: TRBJ2-7

CDR3 protein: ASTLRYEQY
clone size: NA
V gene: TRBV6-1
J gene: TRBJ2-7

CDR3 protein: ASMAEGGSYEQY
clone size: NA
V gene: TRBV6-6
J gene: TRBJ2-7

CDR3 protein: ASSSKGLAGATQY
clone size: NA
V gene: TRBV5-6
J gene: TRBJ2-3

CDR3 protein: ASSRPTGPEQY
clone size: NA
V gene: TRBV5-4
J gene: TRBJ2-7

CDR3 protein: ASTWGQGPPTNEKLF
clone size: NA
V gene: TRBV5-8
J gene: TRBJ1-4

CDR3 protein: ASSIRGDTGELF
clone size: NA
V gene: TRBV27
J gene: TRBJ2-2

CDR3 protein: AISESSGQVGYT
clone size: NA
V gene: TRBV10-3
J gene: TRBJ1-2

CDR3 protein: ASTVLGGRAEAF
clone size: NA
V gene: TRBV5-6
J gene: TRBJ1-1

CDR3 protein: ASSFSSYNEQF
clone size: NA
V gene: TRBV27
J gene: TRBJ2-1

CDR3 protein: ASSLGSGDTGELF
clone size: few
V gene: TRBV7-3
J gene: TRBJ2-2

CDR3 protein: ASSAISGNTDTQY
clone size: once
V gene: TRBV9
J gene: TRBJ2-3

CDR3 protein: ASSLKNTEAF
clone size: NA
V gene: TRBV28
J gene: TRBJ1-1

CDR3 protein: SVAHPAGYWGTEAF
clone size: NA
V gene: TRBV29-1
J gene: TRBJ1-1

CDR3 protein: ASNIPGQARYEQY
clone size: NA
V gene: TRBV6-6
J gene: TRBJ2-7

CDR3 protein: ASSGVVSYEQY
clone size: NA
V gene: TRBV9
J gene: TRBJ2-7

CDR3 protein: ASSLVRSGANVLT
clone size: once
V gene: TRBV5-1
J gene: TRBJ2-6

CDR3 protein: AWSVGGTDEQY
clone size: NA
V gene: TRBV30
J gene: TRBJ2-7

CDR3 protein: ASSTTANYGYT
clone size: NA
V gene: TRBV28
J gene: TRBJ1-2

CDR3 protein: ASRADRARGYT
clone size: NA
V gene: TRBV11-2
J gene: TRBJ1-2

CDR3 protein: ASKEEGSGELF
clone size: NA
V gene: TRBV5-1
J gene: TRBJ2-2

CDR3 protein: ASSQDLEGVDEKLF
clone size: NA
V gene: TRBV4-3
J gene: TRBJ1-4

CDR3 protein: ASSRRGYEQY
clone size: NA
V gene: TRBV25-1
J gene: TRBJ2-7

CDR3 protein: ASSLGWQGGPGNTIY
clone size: NA
V gene: TRBV13
J gene: TRBJ1-3

CDR3 protein: ASSLRDRVGFEIHYEQY
clone size: NA
V gene: TRBV5-5
J gene: TRBJ2-7

CDR3 protein: ASKIGQVYEQY
clone size: NA
V gene: TRBV6-5
J gene: TRBJ2-7

CDR3 protein: ASSFSLAGYNEQF
clone size: NA
V gene: TRBV7-9
J gene: TRBJ2-1

CDR3 protein: ASSRLLAGGNEQY
clone size: NA
V gene: TRBV4-2
J gene: TRBJ2-7

CDR3 protein: ASSNPARGYGYT
clone size: NA
V gene: TRBV21-1
J gene: TRBJ1-2

CDR3 protein: ASSLTYNTGELF
clone size: NA
V gene: TRBV7-9
J gene: TRBJ2-2

CDR3 protein: ASSSGLAGGINEQF
clone size: NA
V gene: TRBV5-6
J gene: TRBJ2-1

CDR3 protein: ASSYSQGSNYGYT
clone size: NA
V gene: TRBV6-5
J gene: TRBJ1-2

CDR3 protein: ASSIRRVNTEAF
clone size: NA
V gene: TRBV6-5
J gene: TRBJ1-1

CDR3 protein: SVVGLAGAETQY
clone size: once
V gene: TRBV29-1
J gene: TRBJ2-5

CDR3 protein: ASTFSDRGGYT
clone size: NA
V gene: TRBV11-2
J gene: TRBJ1-2

CDR3 protein: SVGGGQGDEKLF
clone size: NA
V gene: TRBV29-1
J gene: TRBJ1-4

CDR3 protein: ASSSSTSTDTQY
clone size: once
V gene: TRBV5-4
J gene: TRBJ2-3